This T cell receptor (beta chain) was captured in a study of Ad26.COV2.S vaccination and SARS-CoV-2 variants. Sample treatment: around 19 received Ad26.COV2.S at low or high dose, single or two shots; a few received placebo; per-sample allocation not given. On day 63 after the first injection, vaccine and placebo recipients gave samples. This table comes from immunoSEQ multiplex PCR, and its TCRdb copy is limited to in-frame clones, with some not included. The data hold 440,000 or so clones, with roughly nine tenths observed a single time. This CDR3 has 14 residues. The germline V and J ends were trimmed by 1 base and 3 bases, with 9 bases remaining between them. Germline V gene sequence: CDR1 LGHDT, CDR2 YNNKEL (reference sequence). This clone was detected only a few times.

Source: peripheral blood, taken in a trial of Ad26.COV2.S vaccine versus placebo. This rearrangement joins TRBV3-1 (or the pseudogene TRBV3-2) to TRBJ1-2; no reliable D call. The receptor comes from a person between 18 and 65 years old who received the Ad26.COV2.S COVID-19 vaccine or a placebo. The CDR3 DNA reads TGTGCCAGCAGCCAAGCGGCAGGCTACTATGGCTACACCTTC. It translates to CASSQAAGYYGYTF.